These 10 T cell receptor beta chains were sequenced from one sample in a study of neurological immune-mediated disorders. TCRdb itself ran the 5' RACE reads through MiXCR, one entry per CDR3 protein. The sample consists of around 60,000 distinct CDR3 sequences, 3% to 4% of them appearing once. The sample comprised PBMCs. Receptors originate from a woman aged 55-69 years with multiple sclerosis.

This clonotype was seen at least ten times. CDR3 coding DNA: TGTGCCAGCAGTGAATTGGTGCCAGGCTACAATGAGCAGTTCTTC. It translates to CASSELVPGYNEQFF. The chain is built from TRBV2 and TRBJ2-1, with no clear D. Trimming took off 2 bases at V and 3 bases at J, with 11 bases between the two ends. This CDR3 region has 15 residues. In germline, CDR1 is SNHLY, CDR2 FYNNEI. The variable domain in full, completed from reference TRBV2 and TRBJ2-1, reads EPEVTQTPSHQVTQMGQEVILRCVPISNHLYFYWYRQILGQKVEFLVSFYNNEISEKSEIFDDQFSVERPDGSNFTLKIRSTKLEDSAMYFCASSELVPGYNEQFFGPGTRLTVL.

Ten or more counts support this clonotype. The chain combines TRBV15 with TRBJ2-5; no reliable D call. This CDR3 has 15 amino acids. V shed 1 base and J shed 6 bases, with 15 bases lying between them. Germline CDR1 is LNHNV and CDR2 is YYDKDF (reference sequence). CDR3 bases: TGTGCCACCAGCAGAGTCCCTAGTGTAAAGAAGACCCAGTACTTC. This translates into CATSRVPSVKKTQYF. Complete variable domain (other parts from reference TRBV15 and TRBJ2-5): DAMVIQNPRYQVTQFGKPVTLSCSQTLNHNVMYWYQQKSSQAPKLLFHYYDKDFNNEADTPDNFQSRRPNTSFCFLDIRSPGLGDTAMYLCATSRVPSVKKTQYFGPGTRLLVL.

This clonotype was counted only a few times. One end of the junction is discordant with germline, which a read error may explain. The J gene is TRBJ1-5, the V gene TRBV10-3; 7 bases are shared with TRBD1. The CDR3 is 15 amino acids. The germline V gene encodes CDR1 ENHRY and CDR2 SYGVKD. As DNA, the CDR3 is TGTGCCATCAGTGACCAGGGACAGACTAATAAGACCCAGAATTTT. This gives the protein CAISDQGQTNKTQNF.

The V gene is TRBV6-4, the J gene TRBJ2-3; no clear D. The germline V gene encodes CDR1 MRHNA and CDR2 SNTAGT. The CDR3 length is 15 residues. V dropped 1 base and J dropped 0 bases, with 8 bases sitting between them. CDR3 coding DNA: TGTGCCAGCAGTGACTGGGCTACAAGCACAGATACGCAGTATTTT. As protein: CASSDWATSTDTQYF.

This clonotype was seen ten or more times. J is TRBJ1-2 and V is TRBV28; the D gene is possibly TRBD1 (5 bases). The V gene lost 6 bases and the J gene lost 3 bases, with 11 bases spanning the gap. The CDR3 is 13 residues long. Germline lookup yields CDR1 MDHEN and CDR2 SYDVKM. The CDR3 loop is CASRLGGDYGYTF. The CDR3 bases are TGTGCCAGCAGACTAGGAGGGGACTATGGCTACACCTTC.

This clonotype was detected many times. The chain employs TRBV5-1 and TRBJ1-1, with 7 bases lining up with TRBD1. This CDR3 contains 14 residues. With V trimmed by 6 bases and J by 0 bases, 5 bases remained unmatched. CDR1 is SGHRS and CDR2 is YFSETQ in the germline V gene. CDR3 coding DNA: TGCGCCAGCACTTCGACAGGGATGAACACTGAAGCTTTCTTT. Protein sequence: CASTSTGMNTEAFF.

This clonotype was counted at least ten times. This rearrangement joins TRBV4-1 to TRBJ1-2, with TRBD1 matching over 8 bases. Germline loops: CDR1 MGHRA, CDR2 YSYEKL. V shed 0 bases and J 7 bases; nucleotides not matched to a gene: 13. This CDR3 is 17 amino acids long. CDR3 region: CASSQDSPRQGLFGYTF. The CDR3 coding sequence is TGCGCCAGCAGCCAAGATTCCCCGAGACAGGGGTTGTTTGGCTACACCTTC.

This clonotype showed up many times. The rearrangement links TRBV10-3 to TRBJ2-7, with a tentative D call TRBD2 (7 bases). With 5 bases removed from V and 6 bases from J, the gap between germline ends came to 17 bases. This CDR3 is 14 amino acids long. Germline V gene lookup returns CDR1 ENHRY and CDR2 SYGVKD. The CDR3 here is CAISPGGASTEQYF. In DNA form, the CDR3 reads TGTGCCATCAGTCCTGGGGGGGCCTCTACCGAGCAGTACTTC.

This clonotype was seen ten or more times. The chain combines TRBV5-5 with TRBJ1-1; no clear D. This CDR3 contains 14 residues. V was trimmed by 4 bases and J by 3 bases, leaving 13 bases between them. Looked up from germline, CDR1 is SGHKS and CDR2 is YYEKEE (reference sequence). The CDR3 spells CASSHLQRDTEAFF. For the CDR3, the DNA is TGTGCCAGCAGCCACCTACAGAGAGACACTGAAGCTTTCTTT.

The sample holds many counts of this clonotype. The CDR3 spells CASGKQEISNQPQHF. The DNA for the CDR3 is TGTGCCAGCGGTAAACAGGAGATTAGCAATCAGCCCCAGCATTTT. The chain has TRBV6-2 or TRBV6-3 and TRBJ1-5; D may be TRBD1 (5 bases). Germline V gene data show CDR1 as MNHEY and CDR2 as SVGEGT. Trimming removed 8 bases from V and 0 bases from J, with 14 bases in between. The CDR3 runs to 15 residues.